This T cell receptor beta chain was obtained from a study of T cells in localized non-small cell lung cancer. Concerning this clone: Its antigen is not known.

Trimming took off 9 bases at V and 6 bases at J, with 17 bases between the two ends. In germline, CDR1 is LNHDA, CDR2 SQIVND (reference sequence). The CDR3 has 13 residues. Libraries were prepared by immunoSEQ multiplex PCR; TCRdb keeps only in-frame clonotypes and omits some of them. Of about 40,000 clones in the sample, approximately 81% were seen once. General observations from the study: An association was observed between higher blood T cell density and longer overall survival. Median around 60 top-100 tumor clones were shared with paired adjacent lung. Uninvolved neighboring lung showed the greatest T cell clonality, exceeding tumor.

The V call is TRBV19, the J call TRBJ1-2, with TRBD1 as a possible D gene (5 bases). This receptor was taken from a male donor older than 55 with stage II lung adenocarcinoma. Source: peripheral blood mononuclear cells, taken before any cancer treatment. The CDR3 here is CASKDSVGDGYTF. The CDR3 bases are TGTGCCAGCAAAGACTCAGTGGGGGATGGCTACACCTTC.